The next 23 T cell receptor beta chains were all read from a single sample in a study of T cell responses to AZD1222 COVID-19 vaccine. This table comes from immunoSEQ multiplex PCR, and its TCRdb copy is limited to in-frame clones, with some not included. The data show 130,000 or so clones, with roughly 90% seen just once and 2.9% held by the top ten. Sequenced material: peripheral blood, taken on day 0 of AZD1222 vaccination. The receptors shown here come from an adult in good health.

DNA for the CDR3: TGTGCCAGCCGGTACAGCCAAGAGACCCAGTACTTC. Protein sequence: CASRYSQETQYF. This chain connects TRBV2 to TRBJ2-5, with no clear D. CDR3 length: 12 amino acids. Trimming pared 8 bases from V and 1 base from J, leaving 8 bases between. Germline loops: CDR1 SNHLY, CDR2 FYNNEI.

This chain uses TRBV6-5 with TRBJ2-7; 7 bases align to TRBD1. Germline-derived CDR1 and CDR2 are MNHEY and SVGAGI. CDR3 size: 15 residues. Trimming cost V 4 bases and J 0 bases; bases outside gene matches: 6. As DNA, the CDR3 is TGTGCCAGCAGTTCCCCGGGACAGCCCTCCTACGAGCAGTACTTC. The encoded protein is CASSSPGQPSYEQYF.

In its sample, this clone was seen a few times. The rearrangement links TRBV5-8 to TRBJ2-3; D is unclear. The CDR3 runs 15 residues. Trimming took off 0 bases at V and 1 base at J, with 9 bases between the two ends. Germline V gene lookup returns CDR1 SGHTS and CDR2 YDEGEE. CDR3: CASSLGTLRTDTQYF. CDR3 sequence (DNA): TGTGCCAGCAGCTTGGGAACACTTCGCACAGATACGCAGTATTTT.

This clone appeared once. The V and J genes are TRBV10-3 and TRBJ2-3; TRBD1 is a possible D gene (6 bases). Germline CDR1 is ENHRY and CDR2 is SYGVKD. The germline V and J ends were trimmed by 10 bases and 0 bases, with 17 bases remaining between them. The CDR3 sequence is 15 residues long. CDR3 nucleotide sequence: TGTGCCAACCGGCCAGGGGCCTCTAGCACAGATACGCAGTATTTT. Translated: CANRPGASSTDTQYF.

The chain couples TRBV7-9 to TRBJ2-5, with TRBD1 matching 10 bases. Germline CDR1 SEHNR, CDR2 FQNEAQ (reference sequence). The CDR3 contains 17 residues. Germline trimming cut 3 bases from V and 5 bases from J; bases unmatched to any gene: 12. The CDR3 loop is CASSFTFGQGEKETQYF. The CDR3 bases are TGTGCCAGCAGCTTCACCTTCGGACAGGGGGAAAAGGAGACCCAGTACTTC.

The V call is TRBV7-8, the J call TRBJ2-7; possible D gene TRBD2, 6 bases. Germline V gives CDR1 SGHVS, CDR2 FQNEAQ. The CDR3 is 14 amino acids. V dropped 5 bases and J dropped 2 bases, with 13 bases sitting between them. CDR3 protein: CASSPRRAAYEQYF. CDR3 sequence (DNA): TGTGCCAGCAGCCCACGGAGGGCTGCCTACGAGCAGTACTTC.

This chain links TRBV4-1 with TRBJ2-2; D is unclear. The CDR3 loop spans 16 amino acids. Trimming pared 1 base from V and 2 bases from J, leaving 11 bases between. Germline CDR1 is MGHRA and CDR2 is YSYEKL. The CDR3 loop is CASSQAGVGNTGELFF. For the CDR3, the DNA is TGCGCCAGCAGCCAAGCAGGCGTGGGCAACACCGGGGAGCTGTTTTTT.

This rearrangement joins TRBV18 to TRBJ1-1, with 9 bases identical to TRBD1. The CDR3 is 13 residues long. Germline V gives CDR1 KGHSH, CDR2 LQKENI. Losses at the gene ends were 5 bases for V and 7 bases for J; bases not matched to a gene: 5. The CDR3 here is CASSFRQGDEAFF. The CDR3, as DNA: TGTGCCAGCTCATTTAGACAGGGGGATGAAGCTTTCTTT.

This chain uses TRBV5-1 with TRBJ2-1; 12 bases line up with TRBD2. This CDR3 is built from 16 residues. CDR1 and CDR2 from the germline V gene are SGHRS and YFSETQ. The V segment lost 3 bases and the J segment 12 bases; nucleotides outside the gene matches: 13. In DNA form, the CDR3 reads TGCGCCAGCAGCTCCATGCAGACTAGCGGGAGAGCGAGGCAGTTCTTC. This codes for CASSSMQTSGRARQFF.

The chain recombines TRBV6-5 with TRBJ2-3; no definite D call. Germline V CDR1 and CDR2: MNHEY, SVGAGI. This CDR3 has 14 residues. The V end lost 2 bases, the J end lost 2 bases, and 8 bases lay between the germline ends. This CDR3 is CASSYAFNTDTQYF. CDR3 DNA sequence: TGTGCCAGCAGTTACGCATTCAACACAGATACGCAGTATTTT.

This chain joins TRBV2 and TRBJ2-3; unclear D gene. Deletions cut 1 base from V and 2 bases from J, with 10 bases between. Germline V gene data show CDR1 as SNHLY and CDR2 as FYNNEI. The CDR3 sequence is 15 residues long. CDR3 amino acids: CASSEGLGFTDTQYF. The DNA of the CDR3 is TGTGCCAGCAGTGAAGGGTTGGGGTTCACAGATACGCAGTATTTT.

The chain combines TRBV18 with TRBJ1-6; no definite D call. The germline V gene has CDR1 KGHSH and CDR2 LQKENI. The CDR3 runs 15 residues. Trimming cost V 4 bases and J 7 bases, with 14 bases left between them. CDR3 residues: CASSQSDRTNSPLHF. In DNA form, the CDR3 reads TGTGCCAGCTCACAAAGCGACCGTACCAATTCACCCCTCCACTTT.

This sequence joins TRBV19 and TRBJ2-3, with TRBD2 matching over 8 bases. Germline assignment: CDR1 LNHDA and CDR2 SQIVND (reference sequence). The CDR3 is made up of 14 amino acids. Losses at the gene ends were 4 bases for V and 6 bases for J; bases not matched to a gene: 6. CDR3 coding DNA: TGTGCCAGTAGTACGGGGGGGCCGAGGGATACGCAGTATTTT. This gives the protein CASSTGGPRDTQYF.

The CDR3 reads CASSEGQGALGPKQYF. CDR3 bases: TGTGCCAGCAGTGAGGGACAGGGGGCATTGGGACCTAAGCAGTACTTC. The rearrangement joins TRBV2 to TRBJ2-7; 12 bases fit TRBD1. The CDR3 totals 16 residues. Germline V gives CDR1 SNHLY, CDR2 FYNNEI. With V trimmed by 3 bases and J by 8 bases, 11 bases remained unmatched. The full variable domain, rest sourced from reference TRBV2 and TRBJ2-7, is EPEVTQTPSHQVTQMGQEVILRCVPISNHLYFYWYRQILGQKVEFLVSFYNNEISEKSEIFDDQFSVERPDGSNFTLKIRSTKLEDSAMYFCASSEGQGALGPKQYFGPGTRLTVT.

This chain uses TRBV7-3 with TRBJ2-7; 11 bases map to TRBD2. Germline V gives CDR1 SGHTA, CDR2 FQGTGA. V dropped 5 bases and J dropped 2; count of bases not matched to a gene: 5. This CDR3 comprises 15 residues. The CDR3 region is CASSEIAGGTYEQYF. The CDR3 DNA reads TGTGCCAGCAGCGAGATAGCGGGAGGGACCTACGAGCAGTACTTC.

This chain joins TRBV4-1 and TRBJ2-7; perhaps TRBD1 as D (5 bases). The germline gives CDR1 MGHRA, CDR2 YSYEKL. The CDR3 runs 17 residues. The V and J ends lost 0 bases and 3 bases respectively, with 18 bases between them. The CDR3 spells CASSQDGPRVPVYEQYF. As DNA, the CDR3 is TGCGCCAGCAGCCAAGATGGACCCAGGGTCCCCGTCTACGAGCAGTACTTC.

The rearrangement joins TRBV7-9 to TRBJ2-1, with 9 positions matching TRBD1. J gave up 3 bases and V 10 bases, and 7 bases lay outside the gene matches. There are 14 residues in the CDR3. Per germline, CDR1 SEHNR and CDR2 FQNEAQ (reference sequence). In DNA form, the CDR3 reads TGTGCCACTTCGGGACAGGGCGACTACAATGAGCAGTTCTTC. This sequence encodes CATSGQGDYNEQFF.

The CDR3 region has the DNA TGTGCCAGCAGTTTCGGCGGACAGGACATCTATGGCTACACCTTC. It specifies CASSFGGQDIYGYTF. The J gene is TRBJ1-2, the V gene TRBV27; 7 nucleotides match TRBD1. With 3 bases clipped from V and 4 bases from J, the junction kept 8 bases outside the gene matches. This CDR3 is 15 amino acids long. Germline V gives CDR1 MNHEY, CDR2 SMNVEV (reference sequence).

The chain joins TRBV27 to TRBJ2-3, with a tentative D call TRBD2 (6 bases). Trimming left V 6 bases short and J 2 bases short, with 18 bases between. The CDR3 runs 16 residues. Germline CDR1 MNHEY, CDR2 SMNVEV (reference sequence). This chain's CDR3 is CASSREWRAPTDTQYF. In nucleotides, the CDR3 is TGTGCCAGCAGCCGGGAGTGGCGGGCACCCACAGATACGCAGTATTTT.

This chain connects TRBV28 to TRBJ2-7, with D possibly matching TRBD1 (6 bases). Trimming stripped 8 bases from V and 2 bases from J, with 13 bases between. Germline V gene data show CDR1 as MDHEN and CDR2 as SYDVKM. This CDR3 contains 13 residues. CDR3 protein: CASDDRSTYEQYF. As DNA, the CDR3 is TGTGCCAGCGATGACAGGTCGACCTACGAGCAGTACTTC.

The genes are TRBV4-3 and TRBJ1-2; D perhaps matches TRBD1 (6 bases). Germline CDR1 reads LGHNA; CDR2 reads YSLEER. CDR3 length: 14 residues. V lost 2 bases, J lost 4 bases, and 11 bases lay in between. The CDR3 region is CASSQRRGGYGYTF. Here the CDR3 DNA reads TGCGCCAGCAGCCAACGAAGGGGGGGCTATGGCTACACCTTC.

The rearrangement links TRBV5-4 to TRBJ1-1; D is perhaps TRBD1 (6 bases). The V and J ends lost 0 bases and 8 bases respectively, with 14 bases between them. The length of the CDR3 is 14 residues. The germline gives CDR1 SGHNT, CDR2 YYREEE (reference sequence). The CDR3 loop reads CASSLAGGAAEAFF. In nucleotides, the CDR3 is TGTGCCAGCAGCTTGGCCGGGGGGGCTGCAGAAGCTTTCTTT.

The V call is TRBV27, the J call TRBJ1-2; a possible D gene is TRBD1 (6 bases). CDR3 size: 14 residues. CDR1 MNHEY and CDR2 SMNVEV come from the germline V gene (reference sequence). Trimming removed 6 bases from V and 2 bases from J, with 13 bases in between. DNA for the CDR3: TGTGCCAGCAGATTCTCAGGGGTCAACTATGGCTACACCTTC. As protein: CASRFSGVNYGYTF.